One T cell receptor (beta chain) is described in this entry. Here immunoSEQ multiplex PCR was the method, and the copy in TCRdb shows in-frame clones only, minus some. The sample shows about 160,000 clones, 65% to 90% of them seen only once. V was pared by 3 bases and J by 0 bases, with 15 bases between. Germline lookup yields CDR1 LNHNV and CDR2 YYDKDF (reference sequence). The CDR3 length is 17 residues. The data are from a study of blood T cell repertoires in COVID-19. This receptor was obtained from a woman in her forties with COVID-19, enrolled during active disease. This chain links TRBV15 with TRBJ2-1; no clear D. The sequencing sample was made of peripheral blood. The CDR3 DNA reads TGTGCCACCAGCAGCAGAGGAATAGCCCCCTCCTACAATGAGCAGTTCTTC. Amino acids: CATSSRGIAPSYNEQFF. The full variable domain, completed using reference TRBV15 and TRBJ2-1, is DAMVIQNPRYQVTQFGKPVTLSCSQTLNHNVMYWYQQKSSQAPKLLFHYYDKDFNNEADTPDNFQSRRPNTSFCFLDIRSPGLGDTAMYLCATSSRGIAPSYNEQFFGPGTRLTVL.